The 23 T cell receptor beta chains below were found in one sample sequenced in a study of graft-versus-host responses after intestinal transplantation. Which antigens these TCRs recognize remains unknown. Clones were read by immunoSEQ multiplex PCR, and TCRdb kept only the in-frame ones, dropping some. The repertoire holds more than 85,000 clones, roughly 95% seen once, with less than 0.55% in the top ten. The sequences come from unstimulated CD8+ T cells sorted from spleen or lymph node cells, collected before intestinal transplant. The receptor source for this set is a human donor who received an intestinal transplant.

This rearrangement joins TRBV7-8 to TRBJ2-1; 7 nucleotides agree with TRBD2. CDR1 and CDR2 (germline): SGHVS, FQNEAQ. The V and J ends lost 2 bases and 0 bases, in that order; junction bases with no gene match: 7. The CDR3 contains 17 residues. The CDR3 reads CASSLISGGSSYNEQFF. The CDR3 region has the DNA TGTGCCAGCAGCTTAATCTCTGGCGGGAGCTCCTACAATGAGCAGTTCTTC.

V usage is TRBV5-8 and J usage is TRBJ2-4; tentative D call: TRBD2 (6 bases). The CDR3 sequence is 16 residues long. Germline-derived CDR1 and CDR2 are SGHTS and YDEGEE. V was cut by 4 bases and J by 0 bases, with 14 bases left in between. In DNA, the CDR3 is TGTGCCAGCAGCCAGGGCGGGATAGGAGCCAAAAACATTCAGTACTTC. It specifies CASSQGGIGAKNIQYF.

The CDR3 here is CASSQGNEQFF. The CDR3 DNA sequence: TGCGCCAGCAGCCAAGGTAATGAGCAGTTCTTC. This rearrangement joins TRBV4-1 to TRBJ2-1; no clear D gene. V was trimmed by 1 base and J by 7 bases, leaving 2 bases between them. This CDR3 comprises 11 residues. The germline gives CDR1 MGHRA, CDR2 YSYEKL.

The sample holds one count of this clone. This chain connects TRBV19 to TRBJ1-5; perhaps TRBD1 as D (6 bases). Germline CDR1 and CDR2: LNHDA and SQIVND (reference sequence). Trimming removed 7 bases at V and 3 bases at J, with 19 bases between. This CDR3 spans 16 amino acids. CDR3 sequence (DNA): TGTGCCAGTACCGAAAACCCACAGGGTTACAATCAGCCCCAGCATTTT. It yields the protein CASTENPQGYNQPQHF.

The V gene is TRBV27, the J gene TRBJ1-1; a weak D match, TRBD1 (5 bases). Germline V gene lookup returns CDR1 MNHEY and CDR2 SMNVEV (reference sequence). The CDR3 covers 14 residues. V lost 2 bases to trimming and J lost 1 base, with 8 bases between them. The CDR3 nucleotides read TGTGCCAGCAGTTTAAATACAGGGAACACTGAAGCTTTCTTT. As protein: CASSLNTGNTEAFF.

CDR3 nucleotide sequence: TGCGCCAGCAGCCCGAAGAAAGGGGACGCCGAGCAGTTCTTC. Translating it yields CASSPKKGDAEQFF. The rearrangement links TRBV4-1 to TRBJ2-1; D is perhaps TRBD1 or TRBD2 (5 bases each). CDR3 length equals 14 residues. The germline V gene encodes CDR1 MGHRA and CDR2 YSYEKL. The V end lost 4 bases, the J end lost 10 bases, and 17 bases lay between the germline ends.

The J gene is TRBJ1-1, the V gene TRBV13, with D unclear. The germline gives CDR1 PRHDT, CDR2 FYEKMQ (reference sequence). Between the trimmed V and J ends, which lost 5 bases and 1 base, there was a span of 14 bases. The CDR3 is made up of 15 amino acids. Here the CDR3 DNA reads TGTGCCAGCAGCCTAATTACGACGGGGAACACTGAAGCTTTCTTT. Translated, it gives CASSLITTGNTEAFF.

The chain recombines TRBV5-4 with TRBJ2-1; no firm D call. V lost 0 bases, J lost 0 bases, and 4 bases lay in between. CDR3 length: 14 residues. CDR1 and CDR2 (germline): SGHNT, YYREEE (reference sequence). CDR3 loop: CASSLERSYNEQFF. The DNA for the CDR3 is TGTGCCAGCAGCTTGGAGCGCTCCTACAATGAGCAGTTCTTC.

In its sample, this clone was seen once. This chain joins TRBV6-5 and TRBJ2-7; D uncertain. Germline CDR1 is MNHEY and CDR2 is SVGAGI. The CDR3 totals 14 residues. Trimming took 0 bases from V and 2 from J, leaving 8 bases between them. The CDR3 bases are TGTGCCAGCAGTTACTCGGGTACTCCCTACGAGCAGTACTTC. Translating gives CASSYSGTPYEQYF.

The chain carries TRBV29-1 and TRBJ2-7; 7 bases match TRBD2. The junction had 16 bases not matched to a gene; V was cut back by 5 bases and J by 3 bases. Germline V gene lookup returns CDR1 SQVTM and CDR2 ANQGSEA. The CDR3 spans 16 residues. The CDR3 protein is CSVLLTGTKKFYEQYF. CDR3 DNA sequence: TGCAGCGTTCTACTCACCGGGACTAAAAAGTTCTACGAGCAGTACTTC.

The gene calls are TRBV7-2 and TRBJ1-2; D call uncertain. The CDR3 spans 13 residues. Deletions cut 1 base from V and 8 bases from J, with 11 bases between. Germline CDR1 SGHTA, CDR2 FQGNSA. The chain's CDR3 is CASSLVTSTGYTF. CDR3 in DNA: TGTGCCAGCAGCTTAGTCACGTCGACCGGCTACACCTTC.

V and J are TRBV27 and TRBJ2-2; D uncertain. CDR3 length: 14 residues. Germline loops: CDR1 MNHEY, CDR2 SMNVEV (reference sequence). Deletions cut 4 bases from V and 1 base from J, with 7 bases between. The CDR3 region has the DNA TGTGCCAGCAGTTCTCTAGTGAACACCGGGGAGCTGTTTTTT. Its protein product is CASSSLVNTGELFF.

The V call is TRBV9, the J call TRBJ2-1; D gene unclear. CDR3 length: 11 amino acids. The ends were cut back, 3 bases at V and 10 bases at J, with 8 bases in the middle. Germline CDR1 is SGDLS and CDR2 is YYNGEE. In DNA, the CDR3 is TGTGCCAGCAGCGGAGGAGAGGAGCAGTTCTTC. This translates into CASSGGEEQFF.

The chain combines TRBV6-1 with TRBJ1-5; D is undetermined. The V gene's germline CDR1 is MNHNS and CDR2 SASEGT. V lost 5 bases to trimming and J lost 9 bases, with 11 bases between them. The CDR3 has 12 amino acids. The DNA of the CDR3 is TGTGCCAGCAGTCCATGGGGAGGGCCCCAGCATTTT. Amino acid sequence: CASSPWGGPQHF.

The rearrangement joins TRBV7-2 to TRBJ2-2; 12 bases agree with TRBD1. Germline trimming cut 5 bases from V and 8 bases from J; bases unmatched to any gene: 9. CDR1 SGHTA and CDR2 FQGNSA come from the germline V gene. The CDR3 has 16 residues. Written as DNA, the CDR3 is TGTGCCAGCAGCACCCCGGGACAGGGGGCCTTTGGGGAGCTGTTTTTT. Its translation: CASSTPGQGAFGELFF.

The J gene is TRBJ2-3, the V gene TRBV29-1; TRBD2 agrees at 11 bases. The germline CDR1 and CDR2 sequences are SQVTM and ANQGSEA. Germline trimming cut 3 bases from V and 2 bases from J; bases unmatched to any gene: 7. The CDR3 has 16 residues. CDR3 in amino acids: CSVDGLAGGFTDTQYF. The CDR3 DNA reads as TGCAGCGTTGACGGGCTAGCGGGAGGATTCACAGATACGCAGTATTTT.

CDR3 amino acids: CASSVARSTDTQYF. In DNA, the CDR3 is TGTGCCAGCAGCGTAGCACGGAGCACAGATACGCAGTATTTT. V gene TRBV9 combines with J gene TRBJ2-3; D is uncertain. In germline, CDR1 is SGDLS, CDR2 YYNGEE. Deletions cut 0 bases from V and 0 bases from J, with 5 bases between. CDR3 length: 14 amino acids.

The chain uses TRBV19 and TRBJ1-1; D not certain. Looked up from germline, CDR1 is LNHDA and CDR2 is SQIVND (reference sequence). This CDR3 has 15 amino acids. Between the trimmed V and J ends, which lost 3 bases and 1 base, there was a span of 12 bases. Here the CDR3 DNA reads TGTGCCAGTAGTATTAGGTCGGTCTGGAACACTGAAGCTTTCTTT. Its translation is CASSIRSVWNTEAFF. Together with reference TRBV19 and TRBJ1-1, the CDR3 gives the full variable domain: DGGITQSPKYLFRKEGQNVTLSCEQNLNHDAMYWYRQDPGQGLRLIYYSQIVNDFQKGDIAEGYSVSREKKESFPLTVTSAQKNPTAFYLCASSIRSVWNTEAFFGQGTRLTVV.

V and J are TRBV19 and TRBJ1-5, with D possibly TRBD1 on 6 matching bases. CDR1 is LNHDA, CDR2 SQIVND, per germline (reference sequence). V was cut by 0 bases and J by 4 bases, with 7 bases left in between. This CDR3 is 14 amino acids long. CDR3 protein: CASSIDRGNQPQHF. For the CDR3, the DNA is TGTGCCAGTAGTATAGACAGGGGTAATCAGCCCCAGCATTTT.

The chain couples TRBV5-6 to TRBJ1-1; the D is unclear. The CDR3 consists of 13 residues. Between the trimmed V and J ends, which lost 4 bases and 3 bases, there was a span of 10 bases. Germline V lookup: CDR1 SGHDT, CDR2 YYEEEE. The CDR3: CASSLEPDTEAFF. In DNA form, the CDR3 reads TGTGCCAGCAGCCTAGAACCGGACACTGAAGCTTTCTTT.

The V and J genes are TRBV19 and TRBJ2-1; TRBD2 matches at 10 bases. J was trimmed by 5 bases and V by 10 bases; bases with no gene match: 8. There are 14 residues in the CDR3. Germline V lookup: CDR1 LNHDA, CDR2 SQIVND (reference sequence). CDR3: CATTLAGDNNEQFF. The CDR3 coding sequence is TGTGCCACCACCCTAGCGGGGGACAACAATGAGCAGTTCTTC.

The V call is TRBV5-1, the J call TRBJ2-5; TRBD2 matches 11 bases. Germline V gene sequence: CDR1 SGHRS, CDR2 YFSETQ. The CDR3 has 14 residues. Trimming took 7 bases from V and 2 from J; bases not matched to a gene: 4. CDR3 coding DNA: TGCGCCAGCTCGAGACTAGCGGGACAAGAGACCCAGTACTTC. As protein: CASSRLAGQETQYF.

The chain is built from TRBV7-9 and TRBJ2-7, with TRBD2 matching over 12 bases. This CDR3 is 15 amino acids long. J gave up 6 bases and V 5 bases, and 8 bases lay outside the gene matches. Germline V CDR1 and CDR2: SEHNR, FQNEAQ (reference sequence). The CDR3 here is CASSPELAGGSEQYF. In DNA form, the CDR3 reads TGTGCCAGCAGCCCTGAACTAGCGGGAGGTAGCGAGCAGTACTTC.